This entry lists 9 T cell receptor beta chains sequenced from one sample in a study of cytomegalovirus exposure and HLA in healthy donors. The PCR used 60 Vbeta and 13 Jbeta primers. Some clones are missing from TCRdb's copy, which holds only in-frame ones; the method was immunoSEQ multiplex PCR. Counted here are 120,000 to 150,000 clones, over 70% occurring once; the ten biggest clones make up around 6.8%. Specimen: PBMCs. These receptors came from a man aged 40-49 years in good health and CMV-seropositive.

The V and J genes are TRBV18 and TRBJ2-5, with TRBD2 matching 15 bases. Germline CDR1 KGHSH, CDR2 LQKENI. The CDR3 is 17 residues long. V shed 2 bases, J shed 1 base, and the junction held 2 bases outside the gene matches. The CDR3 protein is CASSPAGLAGGQETQYF. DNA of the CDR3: TGTGCCAGCTCACCAGCGGGACTAGCGGGGGGCCAAGAGACCCAGTACTTC.

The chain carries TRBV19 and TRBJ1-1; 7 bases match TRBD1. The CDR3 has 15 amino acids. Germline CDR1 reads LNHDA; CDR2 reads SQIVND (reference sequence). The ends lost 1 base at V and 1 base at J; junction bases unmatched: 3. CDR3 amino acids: CASSIVYRGNTEAFF. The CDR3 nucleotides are TGTGCCAGTAGTATAGTTTACAGGGGGAACACTGAAGCTTTCTTT.

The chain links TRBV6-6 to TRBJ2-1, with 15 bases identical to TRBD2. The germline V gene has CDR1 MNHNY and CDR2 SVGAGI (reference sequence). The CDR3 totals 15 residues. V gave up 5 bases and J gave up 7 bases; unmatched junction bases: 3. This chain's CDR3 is CASSRTSGRANEQFF. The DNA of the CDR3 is TGTGCCAGCAGTCGGACTAGCGGGAGGGCAAATGAGCAGTTCTTC.

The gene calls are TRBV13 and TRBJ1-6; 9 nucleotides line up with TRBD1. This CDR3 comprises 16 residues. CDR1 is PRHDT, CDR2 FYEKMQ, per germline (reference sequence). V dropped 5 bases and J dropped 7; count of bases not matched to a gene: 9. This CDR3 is CASSRYPGTGNSPLHF. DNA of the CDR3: TGTGCCAGCAGCCGATACCCCGGGACAGGGAATTCACCCCTCCACTTT.

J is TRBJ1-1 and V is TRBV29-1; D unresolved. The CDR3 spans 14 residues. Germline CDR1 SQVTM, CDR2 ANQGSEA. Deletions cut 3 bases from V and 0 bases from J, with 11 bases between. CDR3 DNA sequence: TGCAGCGTTGAGCGATTAGAACTGAACACTGAAGCTTTCTTT. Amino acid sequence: CSVERLELNTEAFF.

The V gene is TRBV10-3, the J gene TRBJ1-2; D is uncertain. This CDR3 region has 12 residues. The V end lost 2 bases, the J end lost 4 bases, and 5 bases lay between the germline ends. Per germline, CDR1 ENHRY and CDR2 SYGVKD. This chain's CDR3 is CAISEPVYGYTF. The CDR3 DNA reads TGTGCCATCAGTGAGCCAGTCTATGGCTACACCTTC.

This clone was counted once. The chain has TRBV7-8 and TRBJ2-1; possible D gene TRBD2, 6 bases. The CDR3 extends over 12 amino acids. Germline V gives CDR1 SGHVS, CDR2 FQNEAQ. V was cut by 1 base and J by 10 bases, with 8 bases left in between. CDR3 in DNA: TGTGCCAGCAGCTTAGAACGGGGGGAGCAGTTCTTC. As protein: CASSLERGEQFF.

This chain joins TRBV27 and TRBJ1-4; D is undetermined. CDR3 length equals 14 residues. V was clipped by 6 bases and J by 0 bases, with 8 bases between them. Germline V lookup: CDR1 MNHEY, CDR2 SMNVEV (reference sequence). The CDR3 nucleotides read TGTGCCAGCAGGCGGATTTCAACTAATGAAAAACTGTTTTTT. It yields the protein CASRRISTNEKLFF.

CDR3 DNA: TGTGCCAGCAGCGCCTGGGACATGAAGAACACTGAAGCTTTCTTT. It encodes CASSAWDMKNTEAFF. This chain joins TRBV11-1 and TRBJ1-1; maybe TRBD1 (6 bases). V lost 5 bases to trimming and J lost 1 base, with 14 bases between them. The CDR3 has 15 amino acids. Germline loops: CDR1 SGHAT, CDR2 FQDESV (reference sequence).